This TCR beta chain is drawn from a study of metastatic and nonmetastatic thyroid tumors. Across the whole study: The comparison covered peripheral blood and tumor or nodule tissue in malignant and benign thyroid patients. Overall study findings and caveats: Reported TCR beta diversity, measured in blood and tumor, was significantly higher for malignant thyroid tumors than for benign nodules.

Via MiXCR, TCRdb re-called the PCR reads. This sample has nearly 25,000 clones, with roughly an eighth found just once. Thyroid surgery had not been preceded by any treatment in any patient. The CDR3 loop spans 15 amino acids. In germline, CDR1 is SGHDT, CDR2 YYEEEE. Trimming left V 4 bases short and J 5 bases short, with 18 bases between. This clone was detected many times. No antigen is known for it. The chain has TRBV5-6 and TRBJ2-5; D possibly uses TRBD1 or TRBD2 (6 bases each). Source material: blood. This receptor was obtained from a female donor with papillary thyroid cancer or a benign thyroid nodule (not recorded which). Some clones in this sample may be carry-over from other donors' samples. The CDR3 region has the DNA TGTGCCAGCAGCCCCCCGGTCGGGGGCGGGGAGACCCAGTACTTC. This gives the protein CASSPPVGGGETQYF.